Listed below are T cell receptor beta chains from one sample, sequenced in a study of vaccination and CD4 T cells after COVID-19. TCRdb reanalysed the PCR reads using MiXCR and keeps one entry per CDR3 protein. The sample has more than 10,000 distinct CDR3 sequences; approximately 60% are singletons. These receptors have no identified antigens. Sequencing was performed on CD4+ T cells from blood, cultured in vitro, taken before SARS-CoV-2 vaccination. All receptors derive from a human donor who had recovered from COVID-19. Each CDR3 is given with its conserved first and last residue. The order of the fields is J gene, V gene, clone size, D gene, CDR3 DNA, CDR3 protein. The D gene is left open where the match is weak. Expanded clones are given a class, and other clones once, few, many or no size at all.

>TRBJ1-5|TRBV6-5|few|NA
TGTGCCAGCAGTTACTCGAGTTCCGGCCCCCAGCAGCCCCAGCATTTT
CASSYSSSGPQQPQHF
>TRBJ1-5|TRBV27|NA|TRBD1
TGTGCCAGCAGTTTAGTGACAGGGGAGCAGCCCCAGCATTTT
CASSLVTGEQPQHF
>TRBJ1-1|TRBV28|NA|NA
TGTGCCAGCAGTTTATACGGTACCACTGAAGCTTTCTTT
CASSLYGTTEAFF
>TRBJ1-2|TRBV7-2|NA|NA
TGTGCCAGCAGCTTATCCAGGAATGCTTTCGGCACCTTC
CASSLSRNAFGTF
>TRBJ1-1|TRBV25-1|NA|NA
TGTGCCAGCACCCCCTGGGTAGGCACTGAAGCTTTCTTT
CASTPWVGTEAFF
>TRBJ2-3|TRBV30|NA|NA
TGTGCCTGGAGTTGGGGCGGTGCGACAGATACGCAGTATTTT
CAWSWGGATDTQYF
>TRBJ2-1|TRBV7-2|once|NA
TGTGCCAGCAGCTTAGGGATCGATGAGCAGTTCTTC
CASSLGIDEQFF
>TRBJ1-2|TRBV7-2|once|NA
TGTGCCAGCAGCTCTAGGAGTCAGGGGTACTATGGCTACACCTTC
CASSSRSQGYYGYTF
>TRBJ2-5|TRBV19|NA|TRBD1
TGTGCCAGTAGTCCCCAGGGGGTCCAAGAGACCCAGTACTTC
CASSPQGVQETQYF
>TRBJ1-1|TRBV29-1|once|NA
TGCAGGCGCACAGGGACCGAAGCTTTCTTT
CRRTGTEAFF
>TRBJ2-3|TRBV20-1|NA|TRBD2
TGCAGTGCTAGGGGGATGACTAGCGGCACAGATACGCAGTATTTT
CSARGMTSGTDTQYF
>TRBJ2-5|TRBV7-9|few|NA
TGTGCCAGCAGCGAGGTTGGAGAGACCCAGTACTTC
CASSEVGETQYF
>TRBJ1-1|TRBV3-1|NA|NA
TGTGCCAGCAGCCGTAGCGAATCTGAAGCTTTCTTT
CASSRSESEAFF
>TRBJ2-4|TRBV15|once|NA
TGTGCCACCAGCAGAGATCCGGCCAGCAAAAACATTCAGTACTTC
CATSRDPASKNIQYF
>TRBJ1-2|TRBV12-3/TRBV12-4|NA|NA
TGTGCCAGCAGTTTAGGACGGAACTATGGCTACACCTTC
CASSLGRNYGYTF
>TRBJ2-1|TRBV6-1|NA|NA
TGTGCCAGCAGACCATCCGGGACGTACCCAGGAGGGGAGCAGTTCTTC
CASRPSGTYPGGEQFF
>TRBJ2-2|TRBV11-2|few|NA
TGTGCCAGCAGCTTAGCTGGGGCGGTGAACACCGGGGAGCTGTTTTTT
CASSLAGAVNTGELFF
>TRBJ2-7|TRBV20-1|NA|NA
TGCAGTGCAAGTCTCCGGGACAAATTTTCCTACGAGCAGTACTTC
CSASLRDKFSYEQYF
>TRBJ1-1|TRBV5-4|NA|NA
TGTGCCAGCACCAACGGGAGATTAGAGGGCAACACTGAAGCTTTCTTT
CASTNGRLEGNTEAFF
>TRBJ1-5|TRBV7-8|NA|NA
TGTGCCAGCAGCTTAGAAGGTCAACAGGGTATAAATCAGCCCCAGCATTTT
CASSLEGQQGINQPQHF
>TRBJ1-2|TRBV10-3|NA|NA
TGTGCCACCCTAAGAGGACCCAGTAACTATGGCTACACCTTC
CATLRGPSNYGYTF
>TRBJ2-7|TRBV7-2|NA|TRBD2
TGTGCCAGCAGCTTACGGCGGGAGGCCTCCTACGAGCAGTACTTC
CASSLRREASYEQYF
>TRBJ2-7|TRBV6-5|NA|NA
TGTGCCAGCAGTTACTCTCAAGAAGCGGGCACATTTCCCTACGAGCAGTACTTC
CASSYSQEAGTFPYEQYF
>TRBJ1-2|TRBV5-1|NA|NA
TGCGCCAGCAGCTTGGCAGATAACTATGGCTACACCTTC
CASSLADNYGYTF
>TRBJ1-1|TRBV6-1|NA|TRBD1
TGTGCCAGCAGTGAAGGGACAGGGATGAACACTGAAGCTTTCTTT
CASSEGTGMNTEAFF
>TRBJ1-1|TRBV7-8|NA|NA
TGTGCCAGCAGCTTAGGGCTGGGTTCGGCTGAAGCTTTCTTT
CASSLGLGSAEAFF
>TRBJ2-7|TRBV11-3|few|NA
TGTGCCAGCAGCTTATTCCCCGGGGGCTTGGGAGAGCAGTACTTC
CASSLFPGGLGEQYF
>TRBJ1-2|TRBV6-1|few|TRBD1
TGTGCCAGCAGTGAAGGGACAGGGGGTGGCTACACCTTC
CASSEGTGGGYTF
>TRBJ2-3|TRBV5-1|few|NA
TGCGCCAGCAGCCCCCCCGCAGATACGCAGTATTTT
CASSPPADTQYF
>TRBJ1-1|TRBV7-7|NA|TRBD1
TGTGCCAGCAGGCCACAGGGGGCGAGCACTGAAGCTTTCTTT
CASRPQGASTEAFF
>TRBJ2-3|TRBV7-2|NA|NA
TGTGCCAGCAGCTTAGAGACTTTCACAGATACGCAGTATTTT
CASSLETFTDTQYF
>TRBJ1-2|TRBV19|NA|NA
TGTGCCAGTAGTATAGCCGGGGGCGGCGGCTATGGCTACACCTTC
CASSIAGGGGYGYTF
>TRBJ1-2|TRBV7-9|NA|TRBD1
TGTGCCAGCAGCTCCTCGCGCCAGGGGGTTGGAAACTATGGCTACACCTTC
CASSSSRQGVGNYGYTF
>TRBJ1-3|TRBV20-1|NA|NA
TGCAGTGCCCAATTTGGGGCGTCGGGTATAGGGAACACCATATATTTT
CSAQFGASGIGNTIYF
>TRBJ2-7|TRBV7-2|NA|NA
TGTGCCAGCAGCTTCCAGGGGGGCTACGAGCAGTACTTC
CASSFQGGYEQYF
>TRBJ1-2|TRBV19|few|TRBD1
TGTGCCAGTCGGACAGGGGAGTCGTATGGCTACACCTTC
CASRTGESYGYTF
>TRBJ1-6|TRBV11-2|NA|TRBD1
TGTGCCAGCAGCTTAGACCCGCCGGGACAGAGCTCCTATAATTCACCCCTCCACTTT
CASSLDPPGQSSYNSPLHF
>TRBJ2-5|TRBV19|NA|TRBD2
TGTGCCAGTAGTATTCAGGGACTAGCGGGACGGGAGACCCAGTACTTC
CASSIQGLAGRETQYF
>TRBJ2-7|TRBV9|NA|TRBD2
TGTGCCAGCAGCGTCGGGACTAGCGTTAACGAGCAGTACTTC
CASSVGTSVNEQYF
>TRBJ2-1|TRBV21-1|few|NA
TGTGCCAGCAGCAAAGGGTGGGTCCACAATGAGCAGTTCTTC
CASSKGWVHNEQFF
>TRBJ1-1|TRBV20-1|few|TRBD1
TGCAGTGCTCTAAGGGGACAGGGGGCCACTGAAGCTTTCTTT
CSALRGQGATEAFF
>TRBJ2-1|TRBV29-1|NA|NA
TGCAGCGGGGGTATAGGCCAGCATGAGCAGTTCTTC
CSGGIGQHEQFF
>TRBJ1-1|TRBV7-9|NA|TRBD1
TGTGCCAGCAGCCCAGGGACAGGGGGTCTGAACACTGAAGCTTTCTTT
CASSPGTGGLNTEAFF
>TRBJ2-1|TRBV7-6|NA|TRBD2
TGTGCCAGCAGCTTAAGCCCTAGCGGTCCCGGGAGTGAGCAGTTCTTC
CASSLSPSGPGSEQFF
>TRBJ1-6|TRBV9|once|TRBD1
TGTGCCAGCAGCGAGGGGGACAGGCCCGGATCACCCCTCCACTTT
CASSEGDRPGSPLHF
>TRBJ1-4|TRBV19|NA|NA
TGTGCCAGTAGTATAGACCCAACGGGACGCTACTATTTT
CASSIDPTGRYYF
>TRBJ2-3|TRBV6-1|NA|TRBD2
TGTGCCAGCATAGTAGCGGGGCGATACGCAGATACGCAGTATTTT
CASIVAGRYADTQYF
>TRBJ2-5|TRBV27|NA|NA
TGTGCCAGCAGTTTAACCGGGTGGGAGACCCAGTACTTC
CASSLTGWETQYF
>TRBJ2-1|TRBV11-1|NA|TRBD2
TGTGCCAGCAGCTCGACTAGCGTTGGGAATGAGCAGTTCTTC
CASSSTSVGNEQFF
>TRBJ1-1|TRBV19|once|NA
TGTGCCAGTAGTATAAGAAACACTGAAGCTTTCTTT
CASSIRNTEAFF
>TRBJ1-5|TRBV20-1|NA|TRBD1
TGCAGTGCTAGAGGCTTGGGTCGGGGACAGGGACATTTT
CSARGLGRGQGHF
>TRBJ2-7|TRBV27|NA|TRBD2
TGTGCCAGCAGTAAGCTAGCGGGAGCCTACGAGCAGTACTTC
CASSKLAGAYEQYF
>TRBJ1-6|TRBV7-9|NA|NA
TGTGCCAGCAGCTTAGTAAGGACTGGGTCACCCCTCCACTTT
CASSLVRTGSPLHF
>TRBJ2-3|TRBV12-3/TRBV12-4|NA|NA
TGTGCCAGCAGTCGCGCCCTCCCGATGGAAGATACGCAGTATTTT
CASSRALPMEDTQYF
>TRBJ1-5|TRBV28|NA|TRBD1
TGTGCCAGCAGTTTAACAGGGGGCATTCAGCCCCAGCATTTT
CASSLTGGIQPQHF
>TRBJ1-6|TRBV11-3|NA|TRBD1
TGTGCCAGCAGTGGGACAGCCTATAATTCACCCCTCCACTTT
CASSGTAYNSPLHF
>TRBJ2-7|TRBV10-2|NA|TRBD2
TGCGCCAGCAGATTCGGGACTAGCGGACCCCGAGGAAACGAGCAGTACTTC
CASRFGTSGPRGNEQYF
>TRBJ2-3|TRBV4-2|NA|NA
TGTGCCAGCAGCCAAGATGGCGGAAGCACAGATACGCAGTATTTT
CASSQDGGSTDTQYF
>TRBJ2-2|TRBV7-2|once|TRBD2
TGTGCCAGCAGATCCGGACTAGTATTTTCAGGGGAGCTGTTTTTT
CASRSGLVFSGELFF